The 23 T cell receptor beta chains below all came from one sample that was sequenced in a study of regulatory T cells in long-lasting Graves disease. Arm-PCR with iRepertoire HTBI primers amplified the CDR3 regions for these TCR beta libraries. Each CDR3 protein is one row after TCRdb ran MiXCR on the multiplex PCR reads. The repertoire holds 450,000 to 500,000 distinct CDR3 sequences, with about 16% as singletons. Indicated time point: newly diagnosed GD, antithyroid drugs for less than 3 months. RNA from PBMCs was the source of the TCR library. The sample was also reused in another study, on T cells in Graves' hyperthyroidism and ophthalmopathy.

Source: peripheral blood mononuclear cells (PBMCs), taken at new diagnosis, from a patient treated with antithyroid drugs. All receptors derive from a man aged 35 to 55 with Graves disease.

This clonotype came up a few times. The J gene is TRBJ2-7, the V gene TRBV6-2 or TRBV6-3; the D gene is possibly TRBD2 (7 bases). Trimming shortened V by 6 bases and J by 2 bases, and 8 bases separated the two germline ends. The CDR3 runs to 12 residues. Germline values: CDR1 MNHEY, CDR2 SVGEGT. In nucleotides, the CDR3 is TGTGCCAGCAGGCGGGGGCCCTACGAGCAGTACTTC. Encoded protein: CASRRGPYEQYF.

Worth noting for this clonotype: A read error may produce the germline difference seen at one junction end. This CDR3 is CAGSMTSGILNERFF. The CDR3 nucleotides are TGCGCCGGCAGCATGACTAGCGGGATATTAAATGAGCGGTTCTTC. The V gene is TRBV5-1, the J gene TRBJ2-1; 11 nucleotides line up with TRBD2. CDR1 is SGHRS and CDR2 is YFSETQ in the germline V gene. The CDR3 length is 15 residues.

There are a few counts of this clonotype. V usage is TRBV5-1 and J usage is TRBJ2-3; weak D call: TRBD2 (5 bases). The V gene's germline CDR1 is SGHRS and CDR2 YFSETQ. CDR3 size: 14 residues. Trimming left V 6 bases short and J 0 bases short, with 11 bases between. The CDR3 protein is CASTIATSTDTQYF. CDR3 DNA sequence: TGCGCCAGCACCATAGCGACTAGCACAGATACGCAGTATTTT.

This clonotype occurred a few times. The chain links TRBV28 to TRBJ2-7; 13 positions agree with TRBD2. This CDR3 comprises 14 residues. CDR1 is MDHEN, CDR2 SYDVKM, per germline. Unmatched junction bases numbered 3, after V lost 7 bases and J lost 3 bases. The CDR3 here is CASIGTSGNYEQYF. The DNA for the CDR3 is TGTGCCAGCATTGGGACTAGCGGGAACTACGAGCAGTACTTC.

This sequence joins TRBV24-1 and TRBJ2-2; D not resolved. V gave up 0 bases and J gave up 8 bases, with 18 bases separating them. The CDR3 sequence is 17 residues long. Germline CDR1 KGHDR, CDR2 SFDVKD. CDR3 nucleotides: TGTGCCACCAGTGATTTGCCGGGCCTAACAAGGAGTGGGGAGCTGTTTTTT. Protein sequence: CATSDLPGLTRSGELFF.

The sample holds a few counts of this clonotype. The V call is TRBV10-3, the J call TRBJ2-3; TRBD2 matches 12 bases. Germline CDR1 ENHRY, CDR2 SYGVKD. The CDR3 is 16 amino acids. J gave up 7 bases and V 4 bases, and 9 bases lay outside the gene matches. The CDR3 here is CAISAATSGRDHTQYF. CDR3 DNA: TGTGCCATCAGTGCGGCGACTAGCGGGAGAGATCATACGCAGTATTTT.

In its sample, this clonotype was seen many times. This chain joins TRBV25-1 and TRBJ2-3; 10 nucleotides line up with TRBD1. The junction had 6 bases not matched to a gene; V was cut back by 3 bases and J by 3 bases. CDR1 and CDR2 (germline): MGHDK, SYGVNS. This CDR3 region has 16 residues. The CDR3, as DNA: TGTGCCAGCAGTGATCGGGACAGGGGAGGTACAGATACGCAGTATTTT. As protein: CASSDRDRGGTDTQYF.

This clonotype was counted between two and nine times. The chain combines TRBV6-5 with TRBJ2-7, with 9 bases identical to TRBD1. With V trimmed by 0 bases and J by 4 bases, 4 bases remained unmatched. CDR3 size: 15 residues. Germline V gene data show CDR1 as MNHEY and CDR2 as SVGAGI. CDR3 DNA sequence: TGTGCCAGCAGTTACTCGACAGGGGGAGTTTACGAGCAGTACTTC. Translating it yields CASSYSTGGVYEQYF.

This clonotype showed up many times. The genes are TRBV2 and TRBJ2-1; D could derive from TRBD1 or TRBD2 (6 bases each). CDR3 size: 15 residues. The germline V gene encodes CDR1 SNHLY and CDR2 FYNNEI. Trimming left V 8 bases short and J 8 bases short, with 22 bases between. CDR3: CASHGGNRVRHEQFF. The CDR3 bases are TGTGCCAGCCACGGAGGGAACAGGGTAAGGCATGAGCAGTTCTTC.

This clonotype was detected a few times. V is TRBV20-1 and J is TRBJ1-6; weak D call: TRBD1 (5 bases). This CDR3 has 16 residues. The germline V and J ends were trimmed by 5 bases and 0 bases, with 14 bases remaining between them. Germline V lookup: CDR1 DFQATT, CDR2 SNEGSKA (reference sequence). This chain's CDR3 is CSAYLARGSYNSPLHF. CDR3 coding DNA: TGCAGTGCTTACTTAGCGAGGGGCTCCTATAATTCACCCCTCCACTTT.

This clonotype has just a few counts. The chain has TRBV19 and TRBJ2-6, with D uncertain. CDR1 and CDR2 from the germline V gene are LNHDA and SQIVND (reference sequence). The CDR3 consists of 12 residues. The V end lost 7 bases, the J end lost 4 bases, and 5 bases lay between the germline ends. CDR3 in amino acids: CASTLGANVLTF. The CDR3 DNA reads TGTGCCAGTACTCTCGGGGCCAACGTCCTGACTTTC.

This clonotype occurred a few times. The chain links TRBV24-1 to TRBJ2-1; 7 positions agree with TRBD2. This CDR3 region has 13 residues. Trimming took 5 bases from V and 9 from J; bases not matched to a gene: 6. CDR1 KGHDR and CDR2 SFDVKD come from the germline V gene. This CDR3 reads CATSVSGLGEQFF. The DNA of the CDR3 is TGTGCCACCAGTGTCTCCGGACTAGGTGAGCAGTTCTTC.

The sample holds many counts of this clonotype. This sequence joins TRBV25-1 and TRBJ1-3; D might be TRBD1 (6 bases). Trimming took 3 bases from V and 2 from J, leaving 11 bases between them. The CDR3 is 15 residues long. Germline V gene sequence: CDR1 MGHDK, CDR2 SYGVNS. CDR3 sequence (DNA): TGTGCCAGCAGTGACGTCAGGGGAGCTGGAAACACCATATATTTT. Translating gives CASSDVRGAGNTIYF.

This clonotype was observed at least ten times. The gene calls are TRBV11-2 and TRBJ2-1; 9 positions agree with TRBD2. The germline CDR1 and CDR2 sequences are SGHAT and FQNNGV. The J segment lost 4 bases and the V segment lost 4 bases, leaving 5 bases of the junction unmatched. The CDR3 has 15 residues. CDR3: CASSWTSARYNEQFF. CDR3 in DNA: TGTGCCAGCAGCTGGACTAGCGCGAGATACAATGAGCAGTTCTTC.

This clonotype showed up many times. The chain uses TRBV11-2 and TRBJ1-6; 10 nucleotides match TRBD1. V trimming: 4 bases; J trimming: 8 bases; junction bases outside the gene matches: 2. This CDR3 comprises 14 residues. Germline CDR1 reads SGHAT; CDR2 reads FQNNGV. The CDR3 region has the DNA TGTGCCAGCAGCTCGGGACAGGGGTATTCACCCCTCCACTTT. This gives the protein CASSSGQGYSPLHF.

This clonotype was picked up a small number of times. The chain is built from TRBV7-8 and TRBJ2-3; 13 positions agree with TRBD2. The CDR3 has 21 amino acids. The J segment lost 1 base and the V segment lost 0 bases, leaving 13 bases of the junction unmatched. The V gene's germline CDR1 is SGHVS and CDR2 FQNEAQ. The CDR3 nucleotides read TGTGCCAGCAGCTTAGCGGGGGGACTAGCGGGGAACCTCGGGGGCACAGATACGCAGTATTTT. It codes for CASSLAGGLAGNLGGTDTQYF.

This clonotype was recorded many times. This chain links TRBV27 with TRBJ2-1; the match to TRBD2 covers 12 bases. Trimming removed 3 bases from V and 2 bases from J; junction bases left unmatched: 11. The CDR3 extends over 19 amino acids. The germline CDR1 and CDR2 sequences are MNHEY and SMNVEV (reference sequence). The CDR3: CASSLTSGSWGTTYNEQFF. In DNA form, the CDR3 reads TGTGCCAGCAGTTTGACTAGCGGGAGTTGGGGAACGACCTACAATGAGCAGTTCTTC.

This clonotype was detected many times. The chain employs TRBV20-1 and TRBJ2-3; 12 bases align to TRBD2. The germline V gene has CDR1 DFQATT and CDR2 SNEGSKA (reference sequence). V was clipped by 6 bases and J by 3 bases; unmatched bases: 10. This CDR3 contains 16 residues. CDR3 nucleotide sequence: TGCAGTGCCTCACCCCCTAGCGGGAGGGGAACAGATACGCAGTATTTT. Amino acids: CSASPPSGRGTDTQYF.

A word on this clonotype: This likely stems from a read error, as it lies one base from a far larger clone. This chain links TRBV3-1 with TRBJ2-3; D unresolved. This CDR3 has 14 residues. From germline, CDR1 is LGHDT and CDR2 YNNKEL (reference sequence). V shed 6 bases and J shed 6 bases, with 16 bases lying between them. The CDR3 sequence is CASSPLTGGDTQYF. The CDR3 region has the DNA TGTGCCAGCAGTCCACTGACTGGCGGCGATACGCAGTATTTT.

This clonotype was observed at least ten times. The chain combines TRBV2 with TRBJ2-7; 10 positions match TRBD2. J lost 6 bases, V lost 4 bases, and 6 bases had no gene match. CDR1 and CDR2 from the germline V gene are SNHLY and FYNNEI. The CDR3 loop spans 14 amino acids. The CDR3 DNA sequence: TGTGCCAGCAGTGGGAGCGGGAGGGTCGGCGAGCAGTACTTC. Amino acids: CASSGSGRVGEQYF.

The V call is TRBV12-3 or TRBV12-4, the J call TRBJ1-1; unclear D gene. CDR3 length: 15 amino acids. V lost 6 bases, J lost 0 bases, and 14 bases lay in between. The CDR3 DNA is TGTGCCAGCAGCCTATCAAGGACGGTGAACACTGAAGCTTTCTTT. Amino acid sequence: CASSLSRTVNTEAFF.

The J gene is TRBJ1-5, the V gene TRBV20-1; a weak D match, TRBD1 (6 bases). The CDR3 consists of 15 residues. Trimming cost V 4 bases and J 4 bases, with 17 bases left between them. Per germline, CDR1 DFQATT and CDR2 SNEGSKA (reference sequence). Here the CDR3 reads CSATSPDRINQPQHF. CDR3 in DNA: TGCAGTGCTACCTCCCCCGACAGGATAAATCAGCCCCAGCATTTT.

This clonotype was seen ten or more times. This chain joins TRBV7-2 and TRBJ1-5; D is ambiguous. The CDR3 totals 14 residues. Per germline, CDR1 SGHTA and CDR2 FQGNSA. V lost 4 bases and J lost 2, with 9 bases in between. The CDR3 is CASSSRTGNQPQHF. In nucleotides, the CDR3 is TGTGCCAGCAGCTCCCGGACGGGCAATCAGCCCCAGCATTTT.